Below are 23 T cell receptor beta chains sequenced from a single sample in a study of shared T cell receptors in the human thymus. This table comes from immunoSEQ multiplex PCR, and its TCRdb copy is limited to in-frame clones, with some not included. The sample records about 610,000 clones, approximately 90% being singletons. The same data also contributed to another study, on human thymus T cells.

The sample consisted of thymocytes. The source of these receptors is a boy younger than two with a congenital heart defect.

This rearrangement joins TRBV5-1 to TRBJ2-7; 7 nucleotides agree with TRBD2. Trimming at V came to 4 bases and at J to 2 bases, leaving 6 bases not matched to a gene. CDR1 SGHRS and CDR2 YFSETQ come from the germline V gene. This CDR3 region has 14 residues. The CDR3 nucleotides read TGCGCCAGCAGCCTCCCTAGCGGTGCCTACGAGCAGTACTTC. Translating it yields CASSLPSGAYEQYF.

The chain joins TRBV19 to TRBJ1-5; 8 bases agree with TRBD1. With 6 bases clipped from V and 0 bases from J, the junction kept 13 bases outside the gene matches. Germline V CDR1 and CDR2: LNHDA, SQIVND (reference sequence). The CDR3 has 18 amino acids. CDR3 coding DNA: TGTGCCAGTAGCCATTTACCGGGACAGGTGTATAGCAATCAGCCCCAGCATTTT. Amino acid sequence: CASSHLPGQVYSNQPQHF.

The chain joins TRBV28 to TRBJ2-7; D is unclear. CDR1 is MDHEN, CDR2 SYDVKM, per germline. Trimming cost V 1 base and J 1 base, with 11 bases left between them. CDR3 length equals 15 residues. DNA for the CDR3: TGTGCCAGCAGTTTATCCATTCAGAAATCCTACGAGCAGTACTTC. The encoded protein is CASSLSIQKSYEQYF.

This sequence joins TRBV5-6 and TRBJ2-7, with unresolved D. V lost 4 bases to trimming and J lost 4 bases, with 9 bases between them. The CDR3 consists of 12 residues. CDR1 SGHDT and CDR2 YYEEEE come from the germline V gene. This CDR3 reads CASSGGTYEQYF. In DNA form, the CDR3 reads TGTGCCAGCAGCGGCGGAACGTACGAGCAGTACTTC.

The chain carries TRBV9 and TRBJ2-7; 9 bases align to TRBD2. The length of the CDR3 is 15 residues. V trimming: 0 bases; J trimming: 3 bases; junction bases outside the gene matches: 4. Per the germline V gene, CDR1 is SGDLS and CDR2 is YYNGEE. The CDR3 DNA reads TGTGCCAGCAGCGTAGCTGAGACTAGCGGCTACGAGCAGTACTTC. It specifies CASSVAETSGYEQYF.

The V call is TRBV5-6, the J call TRBJ1-2; D is undetermined. Germline-derived CDR1 and CDR2 are SGHDT and YYEEEE. V was cut by 0 bases and J by 6 bases, with 12 bases left in between. The CDR3 spans 14 residues. The CDR3 protein is CASSLVTVLDGYTF. The CDR3 coding sequence is TGTGCCAGCAGCTTGGTCACAGTATTAGATGGCTACACCTTC.

The chain employs TRBV19 and TRBJ1-5; D gene ambiguous. The CDR3 is made up of 20 amino acids. Germline V lookup: CDR1 LNHDA, CDR2 SQIVND (reference sequence). The V end lost 5 bases, the J end lost 0 bases, and 26 bases lay between the germline ends. The CDR3 here is CASSPRAPNNSGSSNQPQHF. The CDR3 DNA sequence: TGTGCCAGTAGTCCCCGGGCCCCGAATAACAGCGGGAGTAGCAATCAGCCCCAGCATTTT.

The chain joins TRBV6-4 to TRBJ2-5, with TRBD2 matching over 7 bases. V lost 5 bases and J lost 5; bases outside the gene matches: 5. This CDR3 has 13 amino acids. Germline V CDR1 and CDR2: MRHNA, SNTAGT. The CDR3 loop is CASSPTSAETQYF. DNA for the CDR3: TGTGCCAGCAGTCCCACTAGCGCGGAGACCCAGTACTTC.

The genes are TRBV5-6 and TRBJ2-7, with TRBD1 matching over 8 bases. Trimming cost V 6 bases and J 2 bases; bases outside gene matches: 10. The germline gives CDR1 SGHDT, CDR2 YYEEEE. The CDR3 has 15 residues. DNA of the CDR3: TGTGCCAGCACCGGAGACAGGGGAGGAACCTACGAGCAGTACTTC. Translation gives CASTGDRGGTYEQYF.

V is TRBV9 and J is TRBJ2-2, with D possibly TRBD2 on 6 matching bases. V was cut by 4 bases and J by 3 bases, with 16 bases left in between. The CDR3 is 16 amino acids. Germline values: CDR1 SGDLS, CDR2 YYNGEE. In DNA form, the CDR3 reads TGTGCCAGCAGCCCCCGAGGCAGGGAGGACACCGGGGAGCTGTTTTTT. Translated: CASSPRGREDTGELFF.

This clone was counted a single time. The rearrangement joins TRBV4-3 to TRBJ1-1; 9 bases map to TRBD1. This CDR3 is 13 amino acids long. The junction had 2 bases not matched to a gene; V was cut back by 6 bases and J by 3 bases. From germline, CDR1 is LGHNA and CDR2 YSLEER. CDR3 nucleotides: TGCGCCAGCAGGCACAGGGGGCACACTGAAGCTTTCTTT. It encodes CASRHRGHTEAFF.

The J gene is TRBJ2-1, the V gene TRBV25-1; 8 bases align to TRBD2. The CDR3 length is 16 residues. With V trimmed by 3 bases and J by 6 bases, 10 bases remained unmatched. Germline lookup yields CDR1 MGHDK and CDR2 SYGVNS. This CDR3 is CASSEGGGRTLNEQFF. CDR3 DNA sequence: TGTGCCAGCAGTGAGGGGGGCGGGAGGACTCTCAATGAGCAGTTCTTC.

The chain joins TRBV7-6 to TRBJ2-1, with a tentative D call TRBD2 (7 bases). Germline V gene data show CDR1 as SGHVS and CDR2 as FNYEAQ. The CDR3 has 15 residues. V lost 5 bases and J 5 bases, leaving 16 bases between the germline ends. CDR3 DNA: TGTGCCAGCAGCCCGGGGGGCCCTGGGCACAATGAGCAGTTCTTC. Its translation: CASSPGGPGHNEQFF. Full variable domain (outside the CDR3, taken from reference TRBV7-6 and TRBJ2-1): GAGVSQSPRYKVTKRGQDVALRCDPISGHVSLYWYRQALGQGPEFLTYFNYEAQQDKSGLPNDRFSAERPEGSISTLTIQRTEQRDSAMYRCASSPGGPGHNEQFFGPGTRLTVL.

There are a few counts of this clone. The gene calls are TRBV6-5 and TRBJ2-7; 12 nucleotides agree with TRBD2. This CDR3 comprises 15 residues. The germline V gene encodes CDR1 MNHEY and CDR2 SVGAGI. V lost 6 bases, J lost 3 bases, and 6 bases stayed unmatched. The CDR3 spells CASSLAGGLDYEQYF. The CDR3 DNA sequence: TGTGCCAGCAGCCTAGCGGGAGGGCTAGACTACGAGCAGTACTTC.

This clone came up a few times. The chain uses TRBV6-6 and TRBJ2-2, with 8 bases identical to TRBD1. J was trimmed by 6 bases and V by 6 bases; bases with no gene match: 6. This CDR3 has 14 amino acids. The germline V gene has CDR1 MNHNY and CDR2 SVGAGI (reference sequence). The CDR3 DNA follows: TGTGCCAGCAGACCGGACAGGGCCGCCGGGGAGCTGTTTTTT. Amino acid sequence: CASRPDRAAGELFF.

The chain employs TRBV18 and TRBJ2-7, with TRBD1 identical over 10 bases. Germline values: CDR1 KGHSH, CDR2 LQKENI. CDR3 size: 15 residues. V gave up 5 bases and J gave up 1 base; unmatched junction bases: 5. CDR3: CASSSRDRGSYEQYF. Here the CDR3 DNA reads TGTGCCAGCTCATCCCGGGACAGGGGTTCCTACGAGCAGTACTTC. Supplemented by reference TRBV18 and TRBJ2-7, the full variable domain reads NAGVMQNPRHLVRRRGQEARLRCSPMKGHSHVYWYRQLPEEGLKFMVYLQKENIIDESGMPKERFSAEFPKEGPSILRIQQVVRGDSAAYFCASSSRDRGSYEQYFGPGTRLTVT.

The V gene is TRBV5-6, the J gene TRBJ2-3, with 9 bases matching TRBD1. The CDR3 contains 15 residues. V trimming: 3 bases; J trimming: 7 bases; junction bases outside the gene matches: 9. Germline V gene sequence: CDR1 SGHDT, CDR2 YYEEEE. CDR3 DNA sequence: TGTGCCAGCAGCTCCCAAGGACAGGGGAGGAATACGCAGTATTTT. Translating it yields CASSSQGQGRNTQYF.

In this sample, this clone turned up a few times. The chain recombines TRBV6-1 with TRBJ1-3; 7 bases map to TRBD1. The CDR3 runs 15 residues. V was pared by 3 bases and J by 4 bases, with 6 bases of the junction left unmatched. Germline V gene data show CDR1 as MNHNS and CDR2 as SASEGT. CDR3 sequence: CASSEDRTHGNTIYF. The CDR3 bases are TGTGCCAGCAGTGAGGACAGGACTCACGGAAACACCATATATTTT.

The V call is TRBV28, the J call TRBJ2-1, with 10 bases fitting TRBD1. Trimming cost V 3 bases and J 7 bases; bases outside gene matches: 6. Germline loops: CDR1 MDHEN, CDR2 SYDVKM. The CDR3 has 15 amino acids. The CDR3 coding sequence is TGTGCCAGCAGTTTTGGGGACAGGGGTCAGAATGAGCAGTTCTTC. Its protein product is CASSFGDRGQNEQFF.

The chain is built from TRBV7-9 and TRBJ2-7, with TRBD2 as a possible D gene (6 bases). This CDR3 has 17 amino acids. Looked up from germline, CDR1 is SEHNR and CDR2 is FQNEAQ (reference sequence). The ends were cut back, 1 base at V and 2 bases at J, with 18 bases in the middle. The CDR3 coding sequence is TGTGCCAGCAGCTTAGTCCGGGACTCATGGGGAACCTACGAGCAGTACTTC. It translates to CASSLVRDSWGTYEQYF.

J is TRBJ2-7 and V is TRBV6-6; 10 bases line up with TRBD2. With 6 bases clipped from V and 3 bases from J, the junction kept 5 bases outside the gene matches. Germline V gives CDR1 MNHNY, CDR2 SVGAGI (reference sequence). The CDR3 has 14 amino acids. This CDR3 reads CASSYSGRYYEQYF. CDR3 in DNA: TGTGCCAGCAGCTATAGCGGGAGGTACTACGAGCAGTACTTC.

J is TRBJ2-1 and V is TRBV10-1; tentatively, D is TRBD1 (6 bases). The V gene lost 6 bases and the J gene lost 3 bases, with 27 bases spanning the gap. Germline CDR1 is WNHNN and CDR2 is SYGVQD (reference sequence). The CDR3 covers 19 residues. CDR3 DNA: TGCGCCAGCAGCCAGAGGGGGACCCATGGAAAGGGCCTCTACAATGAGCAGTTCTTC. Translation gives CASSQRGTHGKGLYNEQFF.

This rearrangement joins TRBV13 to TRBJ2-3, with a weak D call TRBD2 (6 bases). Germline V gives CDR1 PRHDT, CDR2 FYEKMQ (reference sequence). Trimming shortened V by 8 bases and J by 2 bases, and 20 bases separated the two germline ends. The CDR3 has 16 amino acids. CDR3 loop: CASSSRLGRLTDTQYF. The DNA for the CDR3 is TGTGCCAGCTCGTCTCGTCTCGGGAGACTCACAGATACGCAGTATTTT.